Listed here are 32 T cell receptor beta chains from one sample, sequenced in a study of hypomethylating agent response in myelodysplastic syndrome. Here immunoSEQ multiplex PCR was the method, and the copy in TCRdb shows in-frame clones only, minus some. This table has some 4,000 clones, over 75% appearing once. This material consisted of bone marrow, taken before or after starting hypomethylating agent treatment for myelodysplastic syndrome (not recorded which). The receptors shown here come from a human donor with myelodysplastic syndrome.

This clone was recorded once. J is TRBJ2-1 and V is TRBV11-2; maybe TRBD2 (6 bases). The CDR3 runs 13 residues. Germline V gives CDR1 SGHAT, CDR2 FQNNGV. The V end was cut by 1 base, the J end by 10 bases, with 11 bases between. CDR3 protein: CASSLARLGEQFF. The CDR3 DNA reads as TGTGCCAGCAGCTTAGCGAGACTAGGAGAGCAGTTCTTC.

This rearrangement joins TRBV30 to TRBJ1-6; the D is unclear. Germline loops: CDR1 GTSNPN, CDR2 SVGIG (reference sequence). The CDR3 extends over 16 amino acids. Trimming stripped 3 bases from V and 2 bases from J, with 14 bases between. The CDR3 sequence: CAWRSGGYTYNSPLHF. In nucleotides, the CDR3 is TGTGCCTGGAGGAGTGGAGGGTACACCTATAATTCACCCCTCCACTTT.

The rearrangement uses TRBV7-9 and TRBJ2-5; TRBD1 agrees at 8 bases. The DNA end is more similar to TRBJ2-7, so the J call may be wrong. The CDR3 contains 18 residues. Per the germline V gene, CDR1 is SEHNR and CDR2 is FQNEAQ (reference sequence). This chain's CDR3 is CASSLVVVTRGREYEQYF. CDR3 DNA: TGTGCCAGCAGCTTAGTAGTAGTCACCAGGGGGCGAGAGTACGAGCAGTACTTC.

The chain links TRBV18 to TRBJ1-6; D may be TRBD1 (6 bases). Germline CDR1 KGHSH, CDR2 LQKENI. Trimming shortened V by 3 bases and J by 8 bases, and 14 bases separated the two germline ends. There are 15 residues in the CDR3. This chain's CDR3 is CASSPVAGADSPLHF. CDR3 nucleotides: TGTGCCAGCTCACCGGTCGCAGGGGCGGATTCACCCCTCCACTTT.

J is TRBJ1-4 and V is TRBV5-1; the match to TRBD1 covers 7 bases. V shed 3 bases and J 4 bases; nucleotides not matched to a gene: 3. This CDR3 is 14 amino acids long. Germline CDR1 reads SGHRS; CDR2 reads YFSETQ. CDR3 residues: CASSWDSYNEKLFF. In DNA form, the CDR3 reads TGCGCCAGCAGCTGGGACAGCTATAATGAAAAACTGTTTTTT. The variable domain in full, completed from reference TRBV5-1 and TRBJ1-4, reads KAGVTQTPRYLIKTRGQQVTLSCSPISGHRSVSWYQQTPGQGLQFLFEYFSETQRNKGNFPGRFSGRQFSNSRSEMNVSTLELGDSALYLCASSWDSYNEKLFFGSGTQLSVL.

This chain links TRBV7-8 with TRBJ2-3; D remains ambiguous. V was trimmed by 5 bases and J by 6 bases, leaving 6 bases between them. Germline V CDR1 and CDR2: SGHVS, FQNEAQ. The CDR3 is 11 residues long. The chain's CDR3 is CASSLADTQYF. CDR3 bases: TGTGCCAGCAGCCTCGCGGATACGCAGTATTTT.

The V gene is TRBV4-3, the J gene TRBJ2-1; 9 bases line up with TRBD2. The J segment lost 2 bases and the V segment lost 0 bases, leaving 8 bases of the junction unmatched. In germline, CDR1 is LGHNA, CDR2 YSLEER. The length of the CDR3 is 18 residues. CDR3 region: CASSQDTRGGYPYNEQFF. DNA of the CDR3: TGCGCCAGCAGCCAAGATACGCGGGGGGGCTACCCCTACAATGAGCAGTTCTTC.

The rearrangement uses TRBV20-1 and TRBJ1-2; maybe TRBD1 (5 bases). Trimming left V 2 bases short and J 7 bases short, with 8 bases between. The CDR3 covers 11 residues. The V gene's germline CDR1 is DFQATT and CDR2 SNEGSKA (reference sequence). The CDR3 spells CSARSGAGYTF. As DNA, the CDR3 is TGCAGTGCTAGATCCGGGGCTGGCTACACCTTC.

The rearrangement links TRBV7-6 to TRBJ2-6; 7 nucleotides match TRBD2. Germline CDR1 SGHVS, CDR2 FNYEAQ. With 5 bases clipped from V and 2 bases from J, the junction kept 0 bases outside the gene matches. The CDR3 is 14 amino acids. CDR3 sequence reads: CASSAGAGANVLTF. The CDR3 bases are TGTGCCAGCAGCGCGGGAGCTGGGGCCAACGTCCTGACTTTC.

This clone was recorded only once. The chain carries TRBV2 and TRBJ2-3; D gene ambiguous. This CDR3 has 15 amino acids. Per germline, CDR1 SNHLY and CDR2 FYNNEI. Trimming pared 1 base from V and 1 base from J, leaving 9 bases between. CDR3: CASSEEGIGTDTQYF. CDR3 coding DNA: TGTGCCAGCAGTGAAGAAGGGATTGGCACAGATACGCAGTATTTT.

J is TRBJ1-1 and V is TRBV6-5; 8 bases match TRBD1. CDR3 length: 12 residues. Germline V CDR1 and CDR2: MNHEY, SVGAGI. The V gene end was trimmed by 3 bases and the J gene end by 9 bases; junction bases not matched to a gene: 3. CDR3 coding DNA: TGTGCCAGCAGTTATCGGACAGGGCAAGCTTTCTTT. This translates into CASSYRTGQAFF.

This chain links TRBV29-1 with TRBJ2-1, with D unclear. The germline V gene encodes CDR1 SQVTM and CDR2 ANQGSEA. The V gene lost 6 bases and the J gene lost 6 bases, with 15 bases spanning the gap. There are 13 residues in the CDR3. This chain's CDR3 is CSVYLSSLNEQFF. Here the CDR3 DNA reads TGCAGCGTCTACTTATCCAGTCTCAATGAGCAGTTCTTC.

The CDR3 protein is CASGSGVNTEAFF. The CDR3 bases are TGTGCCAGCGGGTCAGGTGTGAACACTGAAGCTTTCTTT. This chain connects TRBV2 to TRBJ1-1; D is unclear. Germline values: CDR1 SNHLY, CDR2 FYNNEI. The CDR3 has 13 amino acids. V was pared by 8 bases and J by 0 bases, with 10 bases between.

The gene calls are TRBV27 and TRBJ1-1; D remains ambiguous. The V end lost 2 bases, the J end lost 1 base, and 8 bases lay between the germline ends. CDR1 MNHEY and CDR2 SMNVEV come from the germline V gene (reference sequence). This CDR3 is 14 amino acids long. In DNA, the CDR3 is TGTGCCAGCAGTTTAGGGCTCCAGAACACTGAAGCTTTCTTT. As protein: CASSLGLQNTEAFF.

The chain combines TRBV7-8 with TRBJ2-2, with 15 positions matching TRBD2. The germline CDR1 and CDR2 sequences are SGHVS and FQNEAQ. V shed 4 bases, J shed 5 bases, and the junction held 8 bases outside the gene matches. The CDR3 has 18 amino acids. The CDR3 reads CASSSGLAGGHGTGELFF. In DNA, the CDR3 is TGTGCCAGCAGCTCGGGACTAGCGGGGGGCCATGGTACCGGGGAGCTGTTTTTT.

The CDR3 reads CASSLRYTLSGNTIYF. In DNA form, the CDR3 reads TGTGCCAGCAGCTTGAGGTACACACTCTCTGGAAACACCATATATTTT. The chain is built from TRBV5-5 and TRBJ1-3; D is unresolved. Germline CDR1 is SGHKS and CDR2 is YYEKEE (reference sequence). Deletions cut 1 base from V and 0 bases from J, with 11 bases between. The CDR3 length is 16 residues.

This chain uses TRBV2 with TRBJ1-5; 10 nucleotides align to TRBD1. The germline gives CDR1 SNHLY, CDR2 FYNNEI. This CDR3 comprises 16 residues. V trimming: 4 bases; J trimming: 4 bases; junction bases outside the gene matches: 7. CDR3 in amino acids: CASSVRTGGRNQPQHF. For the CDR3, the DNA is TGTGCCAGCAGTGTCAGGACAGGGGGTAGGAATCAGCCCCAGCATTTT.

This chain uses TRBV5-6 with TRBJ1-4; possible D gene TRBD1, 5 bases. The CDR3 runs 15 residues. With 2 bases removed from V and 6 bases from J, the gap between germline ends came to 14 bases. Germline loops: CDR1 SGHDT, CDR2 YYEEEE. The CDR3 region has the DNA TGTGCCAGCAGCTTCCCGGTGTCGGGGGATGAAAAACTGTTTTTT. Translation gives CASSFPVSGDEKLFF.

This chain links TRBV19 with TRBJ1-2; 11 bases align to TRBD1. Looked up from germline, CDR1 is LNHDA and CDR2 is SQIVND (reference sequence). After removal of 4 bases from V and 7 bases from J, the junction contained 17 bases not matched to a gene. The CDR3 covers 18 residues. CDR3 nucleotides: TGTGCCAGTAGTAAAAAAGGACAGGGGGCGCCGATCTCCTTTGGCTACACCTTC. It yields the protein CASSKKGQGAPISFGYTF.

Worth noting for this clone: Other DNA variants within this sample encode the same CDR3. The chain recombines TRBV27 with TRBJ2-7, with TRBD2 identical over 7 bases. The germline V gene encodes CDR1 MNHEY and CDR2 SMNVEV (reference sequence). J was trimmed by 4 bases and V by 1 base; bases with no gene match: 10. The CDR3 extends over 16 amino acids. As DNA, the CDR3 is TGTGCCAGCAGTTTATACGGCCCCGGGGGGTATTACGAGCAGTACTTC. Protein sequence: CASSLYGPGGYYEQYF.

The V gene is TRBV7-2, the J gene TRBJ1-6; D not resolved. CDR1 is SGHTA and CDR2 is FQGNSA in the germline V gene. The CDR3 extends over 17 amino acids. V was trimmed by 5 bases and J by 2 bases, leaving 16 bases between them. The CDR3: CASSLYSRGTYNSPLHF. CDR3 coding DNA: TGTGCCAGCAGCCTATACTCACGAGGCACCTATAATTCACCCCTCCACTTT. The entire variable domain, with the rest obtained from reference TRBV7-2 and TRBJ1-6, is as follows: GAGVSQSPSNKVTEKGKDVELRCDPISGHTALYWYRQSLGQGLEFLIYFQGNSAPDKSGLPSDRFSAERTGGSVSTLTIQRTQQEDSAVYLCASSLYSRGTYNSPLHFGNGTRLTVT.

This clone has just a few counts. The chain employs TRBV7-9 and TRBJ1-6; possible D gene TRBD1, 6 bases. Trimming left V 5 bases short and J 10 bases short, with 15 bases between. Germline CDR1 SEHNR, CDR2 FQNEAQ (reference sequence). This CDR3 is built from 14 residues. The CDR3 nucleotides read TGTGCCAGCAGCATCGACAGGCTGAGGTCACCCCTCCACTTT. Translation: CASSIDRLRSPLHF.

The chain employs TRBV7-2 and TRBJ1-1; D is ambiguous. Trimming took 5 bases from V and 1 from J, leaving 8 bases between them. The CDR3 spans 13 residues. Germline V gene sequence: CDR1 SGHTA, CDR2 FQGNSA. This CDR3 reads CASSPPGNTEAFF. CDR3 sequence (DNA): TGTGCCAGCAGCCCCCCCGGGAACACTGAAGCTTTCTTT.

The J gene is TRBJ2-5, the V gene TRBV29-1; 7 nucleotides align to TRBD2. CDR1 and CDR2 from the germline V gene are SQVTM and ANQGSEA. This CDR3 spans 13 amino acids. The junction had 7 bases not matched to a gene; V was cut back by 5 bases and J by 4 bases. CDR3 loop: CSVSFGEGETQYF. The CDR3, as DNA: TGCAGCGTTTCCTTCGGGGAGGGAGAGACCCAGTACTTC.

This CDR3 reads CATTDWGGANTGELFF. The CDR3 nucleotides are TGTGCCACCACCGACTGGGGGGGGGCGAACACCGGGGAGCTGTTTTTT. The V and J genes are TRBV19 and TRBJ2-2, with TRBD2 identical over 7 bases. Unmatched junction bases numbered 11, after V lost 10 bases and J lost 0 bases. CDR3 size: 16 residues. Germline lookup yields CDR1 LNHDA and CDR2 SQIVND (reference sequence).

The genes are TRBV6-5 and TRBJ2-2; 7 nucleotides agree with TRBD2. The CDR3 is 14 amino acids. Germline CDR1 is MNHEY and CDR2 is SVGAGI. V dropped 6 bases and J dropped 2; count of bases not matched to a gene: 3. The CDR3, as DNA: TGTGCCAGCAGATGGGGGGGTAACACCGGGGAGCTGTTTTTT. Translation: CASRWGGNTGELFF.

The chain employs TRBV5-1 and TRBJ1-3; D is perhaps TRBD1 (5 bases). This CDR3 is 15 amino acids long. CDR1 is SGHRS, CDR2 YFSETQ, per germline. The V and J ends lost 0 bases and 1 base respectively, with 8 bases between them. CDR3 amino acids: CASSLGRGSGNTIYF. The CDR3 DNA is TGCGCCAGCAGCTTGGGTCGGGGGTCTGGAAACACCATATATTTT.

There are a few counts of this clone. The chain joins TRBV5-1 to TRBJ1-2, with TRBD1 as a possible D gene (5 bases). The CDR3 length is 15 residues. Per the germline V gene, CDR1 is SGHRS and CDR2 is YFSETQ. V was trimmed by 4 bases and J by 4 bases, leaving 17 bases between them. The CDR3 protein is CASSQSAGEIYGYTF. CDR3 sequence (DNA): TGCGCCAGCAGCCAATCGGCGGGGGAGATCTATGGCTACACCTTC. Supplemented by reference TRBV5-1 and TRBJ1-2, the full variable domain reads KAGVTQTPRYLIKTRGQQVTLSCSPISGHRSVSWYQQTPGQGLQFLFEYFSETQRNKGNFPGRFSGRQFSNSRSEMNVSTLELGDSALYLCASSQSAGEIYGYTFGSGTRLTVV.

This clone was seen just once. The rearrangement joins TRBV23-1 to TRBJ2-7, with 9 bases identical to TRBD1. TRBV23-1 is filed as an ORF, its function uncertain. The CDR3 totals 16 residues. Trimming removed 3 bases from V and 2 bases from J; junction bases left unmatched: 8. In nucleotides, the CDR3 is TGCGCCAGCAGTCACCCACCGGACAGGGGCCCCTACGAGCAGTACTTC. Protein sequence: CASSHPPDRGPYEQYF.

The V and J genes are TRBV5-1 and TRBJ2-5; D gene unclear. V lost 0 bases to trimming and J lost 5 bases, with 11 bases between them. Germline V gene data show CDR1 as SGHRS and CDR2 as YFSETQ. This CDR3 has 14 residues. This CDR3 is CASSLVLLPETQYF. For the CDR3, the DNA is TGCGCCAGCAGCTTGGTCCTCCTCCCGGAGACCCAGTACTTC.

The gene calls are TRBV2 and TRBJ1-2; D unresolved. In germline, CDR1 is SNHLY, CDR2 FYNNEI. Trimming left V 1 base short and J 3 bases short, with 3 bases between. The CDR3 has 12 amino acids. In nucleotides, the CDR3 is TGTGCCAGCAGTGAAGTTGACTATGGCTACACCTTC. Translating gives CASSEVDYGYTF.

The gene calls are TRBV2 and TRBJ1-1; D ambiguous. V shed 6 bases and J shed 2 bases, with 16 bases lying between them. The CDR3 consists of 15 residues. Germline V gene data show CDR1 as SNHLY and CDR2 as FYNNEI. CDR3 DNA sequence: TGTGCCAGCAGGGCCGGGTACGGAAGTAACACTGAAGCTTTCTTT. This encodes CASRAGYGSNTEAFF.